The entry below describes one T cell receptor beta chain. Its specificity is unknown. This CDR3 has 11 residues. Germline V gene lookup returns CDR1 SGHTA and CDR2 FQGNSA. With 2 bases removed from V and 15 bases from J, the gap between germline ends came to 11 bases. The sample originates from a study of shared clonotypes between healthy human individuals. Overall study results and limits: Sequencing depth was predicted to influence how clonotypes are shared among donors.

Produced via immunoSEQ multiplex PCR; TCRdb's table is partial and in-frame only. The sample holds a few million clones, about 92% seen once. The TCR comes from a man younger than 35 in good health. The sample was naive CD4+ T cells sorted from blood. Subset defined: CD45RA+ positively selected. The chain joins TRBV7-2 to TRBJ2-4, with no clear D. The CDR3 coding sequence is TGTGCCAGCAGCTTAAGTGAGGTGGTGTACTTC. This codes for CASSLSEVVYF.